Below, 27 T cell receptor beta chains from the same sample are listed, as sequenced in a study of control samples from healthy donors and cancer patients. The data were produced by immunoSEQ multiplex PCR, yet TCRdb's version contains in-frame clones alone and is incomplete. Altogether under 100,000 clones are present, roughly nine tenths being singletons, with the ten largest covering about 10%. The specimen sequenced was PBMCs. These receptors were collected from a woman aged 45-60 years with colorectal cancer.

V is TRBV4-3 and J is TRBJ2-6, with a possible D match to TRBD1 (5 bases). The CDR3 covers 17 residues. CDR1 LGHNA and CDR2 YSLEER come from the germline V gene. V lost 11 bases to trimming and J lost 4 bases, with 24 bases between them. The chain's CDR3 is CAPRRDSQGTGANVLTF. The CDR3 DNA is TGCGCCCCCCGCCGAGACTCTCAGGGCACCGGGGCCAACGTCCTGACTTTC.

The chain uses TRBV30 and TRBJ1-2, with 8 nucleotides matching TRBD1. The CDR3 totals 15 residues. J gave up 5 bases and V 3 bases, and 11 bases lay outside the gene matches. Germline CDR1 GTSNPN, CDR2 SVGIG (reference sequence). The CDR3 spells CAWSDWTGNYYGYTF. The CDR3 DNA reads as TGTGCCTGGAGCGATTGGACAGGGAATTATTATGGCTACACCTTC.

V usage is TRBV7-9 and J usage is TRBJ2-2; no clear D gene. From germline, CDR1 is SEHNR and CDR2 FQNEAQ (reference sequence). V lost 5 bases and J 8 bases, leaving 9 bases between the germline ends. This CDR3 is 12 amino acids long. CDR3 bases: TGTGCCAGCAGCCCCCGGTGGGGGGAGCTGTTTTTT. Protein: CASSPRWGELFF.

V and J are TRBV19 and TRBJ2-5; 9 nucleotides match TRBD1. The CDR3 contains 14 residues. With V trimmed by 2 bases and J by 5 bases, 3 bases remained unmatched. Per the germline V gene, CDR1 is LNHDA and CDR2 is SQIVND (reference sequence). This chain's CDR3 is CASSIPGQGETQYF. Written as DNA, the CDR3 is TGTGCCAGTAGTATACCGGGACAGGGTGAGACCCAGTACTTC. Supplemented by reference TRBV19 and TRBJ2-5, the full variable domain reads DGGITQSPKYLFRKEGQNVTLSCEQNLNHDAMYWYRQDPGQGLRLIYYSQIVNDFQKGDIAEGYSVSREKKESFPLTVTSAQKNPTAFYLCASSIPGQGETQYFGPGTRLLVL.

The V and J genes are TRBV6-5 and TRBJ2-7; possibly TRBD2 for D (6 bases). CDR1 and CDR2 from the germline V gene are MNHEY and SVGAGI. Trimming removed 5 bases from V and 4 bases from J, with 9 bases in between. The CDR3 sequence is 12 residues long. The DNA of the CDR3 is TGTGCCAGCAGTCGGGACTTTTACGAGCAGTACGTC. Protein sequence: CASSRDFYEQYV.

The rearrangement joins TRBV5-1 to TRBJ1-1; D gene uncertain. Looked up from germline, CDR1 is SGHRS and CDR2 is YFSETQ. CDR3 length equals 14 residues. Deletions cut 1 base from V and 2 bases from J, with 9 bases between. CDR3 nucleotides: TGCGCCAGCAGCTTGAGTCCAGGCAACACTGAAGCTTTCTTT. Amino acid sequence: CASSLSPGNTEAFF.

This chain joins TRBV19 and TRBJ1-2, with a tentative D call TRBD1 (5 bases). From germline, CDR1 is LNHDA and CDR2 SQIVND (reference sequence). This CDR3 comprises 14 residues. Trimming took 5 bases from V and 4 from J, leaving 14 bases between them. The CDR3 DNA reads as TGTGCCAGTAGTGTCAGGGATTTTGGCTATGGCTACACCTTC. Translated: CASSVRDFGYGYTF.

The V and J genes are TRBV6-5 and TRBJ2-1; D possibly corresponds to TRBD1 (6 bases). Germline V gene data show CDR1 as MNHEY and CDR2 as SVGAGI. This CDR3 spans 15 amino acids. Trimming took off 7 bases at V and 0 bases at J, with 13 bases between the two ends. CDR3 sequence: CASTRTASSYNEQFF. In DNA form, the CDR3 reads TGTGCCAGCACCCGGACAGCGAGCTCCTACAATGAGCAGTTCTTC.

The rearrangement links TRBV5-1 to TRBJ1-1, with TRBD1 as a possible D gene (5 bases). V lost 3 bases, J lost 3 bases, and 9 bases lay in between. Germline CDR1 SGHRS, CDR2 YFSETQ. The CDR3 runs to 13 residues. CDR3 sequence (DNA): TGCGCCAGCAGCTCCGACAGATACACTGAAGCTTTCTTT. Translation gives CASSSDRYTEAFF.

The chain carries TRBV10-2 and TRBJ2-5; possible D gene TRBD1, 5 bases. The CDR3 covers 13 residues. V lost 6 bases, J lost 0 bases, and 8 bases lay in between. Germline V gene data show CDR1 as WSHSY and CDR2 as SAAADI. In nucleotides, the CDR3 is TGCGCCAGCAGGACCAGGGACCAAGAGACCCAGTACTTC. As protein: CASRTRDQETQYF.

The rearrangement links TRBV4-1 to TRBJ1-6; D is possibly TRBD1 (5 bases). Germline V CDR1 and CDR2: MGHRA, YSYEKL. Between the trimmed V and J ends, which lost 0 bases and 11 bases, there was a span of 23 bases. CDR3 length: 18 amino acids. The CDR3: CASSQDRGTGSTSPPLHF. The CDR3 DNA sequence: TGCGCCAGCAGCCAAGATCGGGGGACGGGATCGACTTCACCACCCCTCCACTTT.

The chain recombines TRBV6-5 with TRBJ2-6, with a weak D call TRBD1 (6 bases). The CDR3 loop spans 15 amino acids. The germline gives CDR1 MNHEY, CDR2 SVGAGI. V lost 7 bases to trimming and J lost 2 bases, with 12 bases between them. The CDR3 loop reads CASMFKGAGANVLTF. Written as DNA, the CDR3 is TGTGCCAGCATGTTCAAGGGGGCTGGGGCCAACGTCCTGACTTTC.

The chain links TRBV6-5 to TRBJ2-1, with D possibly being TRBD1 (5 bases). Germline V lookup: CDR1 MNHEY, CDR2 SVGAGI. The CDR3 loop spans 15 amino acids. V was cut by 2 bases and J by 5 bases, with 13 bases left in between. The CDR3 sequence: CASSYRGLGNNEQFF. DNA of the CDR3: TGTGCCAGCAGTTACAGGGGCTTAGGTAACAATGAGCAGTTCTTC.

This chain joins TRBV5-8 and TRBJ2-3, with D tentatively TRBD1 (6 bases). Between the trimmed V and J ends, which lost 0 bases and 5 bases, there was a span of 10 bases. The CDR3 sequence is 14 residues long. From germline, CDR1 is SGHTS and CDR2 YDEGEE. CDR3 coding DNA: TGTGCCAGCAGCTTGGACAGGGCTGGAGATACGCAGTATTTT. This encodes CASSLDRAGDTQYF. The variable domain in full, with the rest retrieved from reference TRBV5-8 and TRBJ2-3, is EAGVTQSPTHLIKTRGQQATLRCSPISGHTSVYWYQQALGLGLQFLLWYDEGEERNRGNFPPRFSGRQFPNYSSELNVNALELEDSALYLCASSLDRAGDTQYFGPGTRLTVL.

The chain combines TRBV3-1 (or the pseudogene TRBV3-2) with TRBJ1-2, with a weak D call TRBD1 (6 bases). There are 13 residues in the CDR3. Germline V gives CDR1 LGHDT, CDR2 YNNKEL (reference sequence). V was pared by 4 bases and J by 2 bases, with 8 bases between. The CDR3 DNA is TGTGCCAGCAGCCCCGGACAGAACTATGGCTACACCTTC. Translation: CASSPGQNYGYTF.

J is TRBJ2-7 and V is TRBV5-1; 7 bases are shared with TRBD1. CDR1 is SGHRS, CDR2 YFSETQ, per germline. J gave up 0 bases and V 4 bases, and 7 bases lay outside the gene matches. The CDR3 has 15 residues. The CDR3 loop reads CASSRAPGGSYEQYV. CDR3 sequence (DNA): TGCGCCAGCAGCCGGGCGCCAGGGGGCTCCTACGAGCAGTACGTC.

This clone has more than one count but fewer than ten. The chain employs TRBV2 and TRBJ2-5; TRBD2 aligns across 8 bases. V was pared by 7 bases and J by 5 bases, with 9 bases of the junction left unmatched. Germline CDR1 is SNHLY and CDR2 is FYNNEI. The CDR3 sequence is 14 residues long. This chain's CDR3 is CASTLGGARETQYF. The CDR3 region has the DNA TGTGCCAGCACGCTCGGGGGGGCTCGGGAGACCCAGTACTTC.

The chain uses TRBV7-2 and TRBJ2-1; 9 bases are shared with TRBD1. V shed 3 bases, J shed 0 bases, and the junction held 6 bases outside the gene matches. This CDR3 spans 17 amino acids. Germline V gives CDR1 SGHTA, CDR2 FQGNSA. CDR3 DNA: TGTGCCAGCAGCTTGGGGACAGGGAGTATCTCCTACAATGAGCAGTTCTTC. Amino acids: CASSLGTGSISYNEQFF.

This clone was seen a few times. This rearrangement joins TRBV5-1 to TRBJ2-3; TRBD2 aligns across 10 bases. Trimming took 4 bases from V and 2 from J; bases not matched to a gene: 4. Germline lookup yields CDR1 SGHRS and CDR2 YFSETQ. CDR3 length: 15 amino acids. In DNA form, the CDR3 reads TGCGCCAGCAGCATAAGCGGGGGGGTCACAGATACGCAGTATTTT. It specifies CASSISGGVTDTQYF. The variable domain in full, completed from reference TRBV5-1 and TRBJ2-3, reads KAGVTQTPRYLIKTRGQQVTLSCSPISGHRSVSWYQQTPGQGLQFLFEYFSETQRNKGNFPGRFSGRQFSNSRSEMNVSTLELGDSALYLCASSISGGVTDTQYFGPGTRLTVL.

CDR3 sequence (DNA): TGTGCCTGGAGTTGGACAGGGGGAAACACCATATATTTT. The encoded protein is CAWSWTGGNTIYF. The chain links TRBV30 to TRBJ1-3; 8 positions match TRBD1. V was clipped by 2 bases and J by 4 bases; unmatched bases: 1. The CDR3 length is 13 residues. Per the germline V gene, CDR1 is GTSNPN and CDR2 is SVGIG (reference sequence).

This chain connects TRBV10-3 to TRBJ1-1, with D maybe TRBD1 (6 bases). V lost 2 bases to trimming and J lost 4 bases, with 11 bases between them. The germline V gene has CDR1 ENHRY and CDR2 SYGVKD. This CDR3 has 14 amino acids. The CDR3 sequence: CAISERGVGTEAFF. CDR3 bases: TGTGCCATCAGTGAGAGGGGGGTAGGCACTGAAGCTTTCTTT.

The CDR3 region is CASSLTYLAGDTYEQYV. In DNA, the CDR3 is TGCGCCAGCAGCCTTACCTACCTAGCGGGGGACACCTACGAGCAGTACGTC. The chain couples TRBV4-1 to TRBJ2-7, with 10 bases aligning to TRBD2. Germline values: CDR1 MGHRA, CDR2 YSYEKL. The V gene end was trimmed by 4 bases and the J gene end by 2 bases; junction bases not matched to a gene: 11. The CDR3 consists of 17 residues.

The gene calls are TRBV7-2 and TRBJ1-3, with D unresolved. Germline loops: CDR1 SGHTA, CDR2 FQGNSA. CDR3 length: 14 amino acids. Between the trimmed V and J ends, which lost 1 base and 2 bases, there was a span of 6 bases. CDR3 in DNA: TGTGCCAGCAGCTTAGTGGTCACTGGAAACACCATATATTTT. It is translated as CASSLVVTGNTIYF.

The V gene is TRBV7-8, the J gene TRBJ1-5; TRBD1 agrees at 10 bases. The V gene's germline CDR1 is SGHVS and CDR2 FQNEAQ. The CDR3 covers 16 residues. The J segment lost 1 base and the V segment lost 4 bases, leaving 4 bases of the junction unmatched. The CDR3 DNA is TGTGCCAGCAGCTCAAGGACAGGGGGGAGCAATCAGCCCCAGCATTTT. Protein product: CASSSRTGGSNQPQHF.

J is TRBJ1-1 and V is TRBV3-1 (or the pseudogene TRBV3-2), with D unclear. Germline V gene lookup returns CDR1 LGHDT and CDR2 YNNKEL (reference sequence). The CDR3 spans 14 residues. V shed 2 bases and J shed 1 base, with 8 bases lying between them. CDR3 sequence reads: CASSQRGGNTEAFF. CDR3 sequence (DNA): TGTGCCAGCAGCCAAAGAGGTGGGAACACTGAAGCTTTCTTT.

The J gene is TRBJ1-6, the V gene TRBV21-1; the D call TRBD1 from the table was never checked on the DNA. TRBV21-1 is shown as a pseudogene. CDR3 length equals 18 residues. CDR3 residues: CASSKAQFGTGGGSPLHF. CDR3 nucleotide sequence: TGTGCCAGCAGCAAAGCCCAGTTCGGAACAGGGGGCGGTTCACCCCTCCACTTT.

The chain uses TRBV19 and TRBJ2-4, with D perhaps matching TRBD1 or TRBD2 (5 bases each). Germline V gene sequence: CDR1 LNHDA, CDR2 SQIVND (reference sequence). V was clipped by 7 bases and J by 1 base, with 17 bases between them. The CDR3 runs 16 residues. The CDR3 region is CASTLGVTGAKNIQYF. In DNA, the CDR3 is TGTGCCAGTACCCTAGGGGTTACGGGGGCCAAAAACATTCAGTACTTC.